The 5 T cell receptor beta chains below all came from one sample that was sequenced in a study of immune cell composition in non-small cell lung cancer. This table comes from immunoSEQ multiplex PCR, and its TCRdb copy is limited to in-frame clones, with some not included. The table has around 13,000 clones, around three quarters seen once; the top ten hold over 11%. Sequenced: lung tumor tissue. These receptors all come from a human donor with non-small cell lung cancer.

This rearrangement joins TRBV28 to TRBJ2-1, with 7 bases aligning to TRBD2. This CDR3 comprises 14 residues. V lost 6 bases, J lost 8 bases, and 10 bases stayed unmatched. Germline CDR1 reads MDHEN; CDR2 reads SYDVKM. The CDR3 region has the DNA TGTGCCAGCAGATACACGGCGGGAGACCATGAGCAGTTCTTC. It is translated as CASRYTAGDHEQFF.

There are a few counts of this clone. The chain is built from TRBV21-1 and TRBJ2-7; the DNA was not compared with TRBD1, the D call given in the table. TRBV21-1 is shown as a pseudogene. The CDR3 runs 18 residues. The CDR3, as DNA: TGTGCCAGCAGCAAAGGGGCGTCGGGGACAGGGGTACGCGACGAGCAGTACTTC. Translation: CASSKGASGTGVRDEQYF.

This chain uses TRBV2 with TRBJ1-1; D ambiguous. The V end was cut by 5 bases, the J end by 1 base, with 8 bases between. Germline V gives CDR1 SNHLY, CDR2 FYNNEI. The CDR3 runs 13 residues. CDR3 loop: CASSTRWNTEAFF. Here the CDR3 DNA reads TGTGCCAGCAGTACAAGATGGAACACTGAAGCTTTCTTT. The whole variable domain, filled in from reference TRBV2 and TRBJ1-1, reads EPEVTQTPSHQVTQMGQEVILRCVPISNHLYFYWYRQILGQKVEFLVSFYNNEISEKSEIFDDQFSVERPDGSNFTLKIRSTKLEDSAMYFCASSTRWNTEAFFGQGTRLTVV.

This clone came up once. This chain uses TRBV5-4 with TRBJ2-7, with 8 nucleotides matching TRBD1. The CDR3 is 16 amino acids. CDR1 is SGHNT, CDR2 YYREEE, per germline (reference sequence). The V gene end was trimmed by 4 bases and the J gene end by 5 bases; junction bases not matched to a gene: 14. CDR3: CASSPRLTGGRDEQYF. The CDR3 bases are TGTGCCAGCAGCCCACGTCTAACAGGGGGGCGAGACGAGCAGTACTTC.

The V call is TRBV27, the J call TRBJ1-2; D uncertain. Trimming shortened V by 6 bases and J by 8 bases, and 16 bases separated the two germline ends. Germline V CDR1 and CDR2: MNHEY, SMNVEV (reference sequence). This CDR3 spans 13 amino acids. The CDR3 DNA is TGTGCCAGCAGCCGAGGGCTCCACGAGGGCTACACCTTC. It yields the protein CASSRGLHEGYTF.